This entry lists 8 T cell receptor beta chains sequenced from one sample in a study of T cell responses to AZD1222 COVID-19 vaccine. Using immunoSEQ multiplex PCR, the repertoire was profiled, and TCRdb retains in-frame clones only, with some absent. This sample has over 130,000 clones, with roughly 90% found just once. Sequences were derived from peripheral blood, sampled 28 days after the second AZD1222 dose. These receptors were taken from an adult who received the AZD1222 COVID-19 vaccine.

This chain connects TRBV14 to TRBJ1-2; possible D gene TRBD1, 6 bases. Per germline, CDR1 SGHDN and CDR2 FVKESK. Deletions cut 0 bases from V and 6 bases from J, with 11 bases between. This CDR3 spans 14 amino acids. CDR3 DNA: TGTGCCAGCAGCCAAGATACAGGGTTCCATGGCTACACCTTC. Encoded protein: CASSQDTGFHGYTF.

The rearrangement joins TRBV5-1 to TRBJ2-1; the match to TRBD2 covers 12 bases. Per germline, CDR1 SGHRS and CDR2 YFSETQ. The CDR3 extends over 16 amino acids. Trimming removed 0 bases from V and 5 bases from J; junction bases left unmatched: 3. The CDR3, as DNA: TGCGCCAGCAGCTTGGACCGGACTAGCGGGAACAATGAGCAGTTCTTC. Its protein product is CASSLDRTSGNNEQFF.

This chain connects TRBV10-3 to TRBJ2-3, with D possibly matching TRBD2 (6 bases). V lost 6 bases and J lost 1, with 17 bases in between. Germline V lookup: CDR1 ENHRY, CDR2 SYGVKD. The length of the CDR3 is 16 residues. For the CDR3, the DNA is TGTGCCATCAGAGCGGGCGGGCAACCTGGCACAGATACGCAGTATTTT. It translates to CAIRAGGQPGTDTQYF.

This chain uses TRBV7-3 with TRBJ1-2, with 7 bases identical to TRBD1. The CDR3 has 13 amino acids. V lost 6 bases and J lost 4; bases outside the gene matches: 5. Per the germline V gene, CDR1 is SGHTA and CDR2 is FQGTGA. CDR3 coding DNA: TGTGCCAGCAGTCCGGGGGACAGCTATGGCTACACCTTC. Translated: CASSPGDSYGYTF.

V is TRBV5-5 and J is TRBJ2-7; no reliable D call. CDR3 length: 16 residues. The ends were cut back, 0 bases at V and 3 bases at J, with 16 bases in the middle. Germline CDR1 reads SGHKS; CDR2 reads YYEKEE (reference sequence). Written as DNA, the CDR3 is TGTGCCAGCAGCTTGGGGTTTAGGAGCCCTGGCTACGAGCAGTACTTC. Translation gives CASSLGFRSPGYEQYF.

The rearrangement joins TRBV19 to TRBJ2-3, with D uncertain. This CDR3 is built from 14 residues. Looked up from germline, CDR1 is LNHDA and CDR2 is SQIVND (reference sequence). Trimming shortened V by 3 bases and J by 0 bases, and 7 bases separated the two germline ends. The CDR3, as DNA: TGTGCCAGTAGTATCGCGTTAAGCACAGATACGCAGTATTTT. It translates to CASSIALSTDTQYF. Full variable domain (rest looked up from reference TRBV19 and TRBJ2-3): DGGITQSPKYLFRKEGQNVTLSCEQNLNHDAMYWYRQDPGQGLRLIYYSQIVNDFQKGDIAEGYSVSREKKESFPLTVTSAQKNPTAFYLCASSIALSTDTQYFGPGTRLTVL.

V usage is TRBV13 and J usage is TRBJ2-3; D is undetermined. CDR1 and CDR2 from the germline V gene are PRHDT and FYEKMQ (reference sequence). Deletions cut 5 bases from V and 0 bases from J, with 3 bases between. The CDR3 has 12 amino acids. CDR3 DNA sequence: TGTGCCAGCAGCGCCAGCACAGATACGCAGTATTTT. This translates into CASSASTDTQYF.

This chain uses TRBV6-5 with TRBJ1-6; D remains ambiguous. V gave up 5 bases and J gave up 7 bases, with 9 bases separating them. Germline V gene lookup returns CDR1 MNHEY and CDR2 SVGAGI. The CDR3 contains 13 residues. The CDR3 here is CASSRRENSPLHF. For the CDR3, the DNA is TGTGCCAGCAGTCGACGGGAAAATTCACCCCTCCACTTT.